The rows below give T cell receptor beta chains drawn from one sample of a study of T-cell reconstitution after alpha-beta-depleted transplantation in children. MiXCR, applied by TCRdb to the PCR reads, yields one record per CDR3 protein. The sample has some 200,000 distinct CDR3 sequences, roughly 9% seen once. The material was PBMCs from the stem cell graft donor, obtained from the stem cell graft. All receptors come from a human donor who donated a stem cell graft to a child with acute lymphoblastic leukemia. Both conserved end residues are part of each CDR3. Each record gives: CDR3 length, J gene, V gene, clone size, CDR3 protein. A row's size may be missing; if present it is once, few, many or a size class.

11	TRBJ2-5	TRBV2	few	CASSPSGSQYF
16	TRBJ2-7	TRBV6-2/TRBV6-3	NA	CASSLFGTSGDYEQYF
16	TRBJ2-3	TRBV6-5	few	CASSPPVAGSSDTQYF
11	TRBJ2-7	TRBV5-6	many	CASSAGGEQYF
13	TRBJ1-2	TRBV27	few	CASSFWGANGYTF
14	TRBJ1-4	TRBV29-1	many	CSVDRTGVDEKLFF
15	TRBJ1-1	TRBV11-2	many	CASRPNRGLNTEAFF
13	TRBJ2-7	TRBV6-2/TRBV6-3	many	CASCSGQAYEQYF
20	TRBJ2-4	TRBV14	many	CASSQEKLVGDLSAKNIQYF
16	TRBJ2-2	TRBV7-7	NA	CASSPTWNPNTGELFF
18	TRBJ2-1	TRBV11-3	many	CASSLGPGGGSSYNEQFF
14	TRBJ2-3	TRBV14	many	CASSQGQGTDTQYF
14	TRBJ1-1	TRBV5-1	many	CASSLANQNTEAFF
16	TRBJ1-1	TRBV12-3/TRBV12-4	few	CASSPDRGYGNTEAFF
16	TRBJ2-5	TRBV9	few	CASSVVGTGTRETQYF
14	TRBJ2-3	TRBV27	many	CASSLRQGFGTQYF
18	TRBJ2-3	TRBV24-1	NA	CATSDLPGLDGGTDTQYF
14	TRBJ2-5	TRBV7-9	few	CASSLTPHQETQYF
12	TRBJ1-6	TRBV18	few	CASHNSNSPLHF
16	TRBJ2-5	TRBV3-1	once	CASSHPFGLAEETQYF
14	TRBJ2-3	TRBV19	NA	CASSMGLSTDTQYF
16	TRBJ2-2	TRBV27	few	CASSPTATGLPGELFF
18	TRBJ1-2	TRBV7-2	few	CASSLRVGKQGPSTSYTF
13	TRBJ2-7	TRBV20-1	few	CSARGTASYEQYF
17	TRBJ2-7	TRBV5-5	NA	CASGLYLAGEIYYEQYF
15	TRBJ2-7	TRBV9	NA	CASSGRDSSSYEQYF
14	TRBJ2-1	TRBV29-1	many	CSVEGTGSYNEQFF
15	TRBJ1-4	TRBV7-9	NA	CASSSQGPANEKLFF
15	TRBJ1-1	TRBV5-1	many	CASSLAGTGNTEAFF
12	TRBJ1-5	TRBV20-1	many	CSAETGGQPQHF
16	TRBJ2-4	TRBV2	many	CASSPTGMVGKNIQYF
15	TRBJ2-7	TRBV5-1	many	CASSSTGTKSYEQYF
18	TRBJ2-7	TRBV19	few	CASMKRTGGGMPTYEQYF
16	TRBJ2-5	TRBV29-1	many	CSVVWPPDSGRETQYF